The 11 T cell receptor beta chains below were found in one sample sequenced in a study of CD8+CD57+ T cells in acquired aplastic anemia. The TCR beta profiling, which covered VDJ combination and CDR3 sequence, was carried out using genomic DNA as the template. From the reads, TCRdb called clonotypes with MiXCR, one entry per CDR3 protein. The table has more than 100,000 distinct CDR3 sequences, around 41% seen once. Sequenced material: sorted CD4+, CD8+, or CD8+CD57+ T cells (not recorded which) from PBMCs. Source of these receptors: a human donor in good health, serving as a control.

The chain recombines TRBV24-1 with TRBJ1-2, with D perhaps TRBD1 (5 bases). Germline CDR1 is KGHDR and CDR2 is SFDVKD. V gave up 10 bases and J gave up 7 bases, with 15 bases separating them. This CDR3 has 12 amino acids. The CDR3 sequence: CATWDGTRGYTF. CDR3 sequence (DNA): TGTGCCACTTGGGACGGGACTCGTGGCTACACCTTC.

This clonotype was recorded many times. The chain employs TRBV20-1 and TRBJ2-1; D may be TRBD1 (5 bases). Germline V gene sequence: CDR1 DFQATT, CDR2 SNEGSKA (reference sequence). The ends were cut back, 3 bases at V and 0 bases at J, with 15 bases in the middle. The CDR3 loop spans 16 amino acids. CDR3 nucleotide sequence: TGCAGTGCTAGTTCTCCTACAGGCAGCTCCTACAATGAGCAGTTCTTC. It codes for CSASSPTGSSYNEQFF.

This chain joins TRBV25-1 and TRBJ2-7, with D tentatively TRBD2 (7 bases). This CDR3 region has 13 residues. V was clipped by 4 bases and J by 5 bases, with 12 bases between them. Germline-derived CDR1 and CDR2 are MGHDK and SYGVNS. In DNA form, the CDR3 reads TGTGCCAGCAGTGGGGGGGGCGGGGACGAGCAGTACTTC. It is translated as CASSGGGGDEQYF.

Many counts were recorded for this clonotype. The chain recombines TRBV5-1 with TRBJ2-7; D uncertain. The CDR3 loop spans 17 amino acids. V was trimmed by 4 bases and J by 3 bases, leaving 23 bases between them. Germline V gene data show CDR1 as SGHRS and CDR2 as YFSETQ. Here the CDR3 reads CASSPKYGRAGIYEQYF. The CDR3 bases are TGCGCCAGCAGCCCGAAATACGGTCGGGCAGGTATCTACGAGCAGTACTTC. Using reference TRBV5-1 and TRBJ2-7 for the parts outside the CDR3, the full variable domain is KAGVTQTPRYLIKTRGQQVTLSCSPISGHRSVSWYQQTPGQGLQFLFEYFSETQRNKGNFPGRFSGRQFSNSRSEMNVSTLELGDSALYLCASSPKYGRAGIYEQYFGPGTRLTVT.

A word on this clonotype: A junction end diverges from the germline sequence, so it may reflect a read error. The chain carries TRBV19 and TRBJ1-1; D is uncertain. The CDR3 extends over 13 amino acids. Germline V lookup: CDR1 LNHDA, CDR2 SQIVND (reference sequence). CDR3 region: CASSTLMNTEALF. As DNA, the CDR3 is TGTGCCAGTAGTACACTCATGAACACTGAAGCTCTCTTT.

This clonotype came up many times. The chain recombines TRBV12-3 or TRBV12-4 with TRBJ1-2, with 9 bases that match TRBD1. The ends lost 5 bases at V and 7 bases at J; junction bases unmatched: 14. The CDR3 spans 16 residues. The CDR3 reads CASSLGTGFLNIGYTF. CDR3 nucleotides: TGTGCCAGCAGTCTCGGGACAGGGTTTTTGAATATTGGCTACACCTTC.

The chain is built from TRBV5-1 and TRBJ2-6; D uncertain. From germline, CDR1 is SGHRS and CDR2 YFSETQ. V dropped 3 bases and J dropped 4 bases, with 5 bases sitting between them. CDR3 length equals 13 residues. DNA for the CDR3: TGCGCCAGCAGCTACGGGGGGGCCAACGTCCTGACTTTC. Amino acid sequence: CASSYGGANVLTF. The complete variable domain, with remaining parts taken from reference TRBV5-1 and TRBJ2-6, reads KAGVTQTPRYLIKTRGQQVTLSCSPISGHRSVSWYQQTPGQGLQFLFEYFSETQRNKGNFPGRFSGRQFSNSRSEMNVSTLELGDSALYLCASSYGGANVLTFGAGSRLTVL.

The gene calls are TRBV29-1 and TRBJ2-3, with 8 bases lining up with TRBD1. The ends lost 6 bases at V and 2 bases at J; junction bases unmatched: 10. Germline loops: CDR1 SQVTM, CDR2 ANQGSEA. The length of the CDR3 is 15 residues. CDR3 amino acids: CSVPGGAGFTDTQYF. CDR3 in DNA: TGCAGCGTGCCAGGGGGCGCGGGGTTCACAGATACGCAGTATTTT.

This clonotype was recorded at least ten times. The CDR3 loop reads CASSFVGPGSSYEQYF. The CDR3 DNA is TGTGCCAGCAGTTTCGTCGGCCCGGGGAGCTCCTACGAGCAGTACTTC. V is TRBV12-3 or TRBV12-4 and J is TRBJ2-7, with D possibly matching TRBD2 (5 bases). The CDR3 runs 16 residues. V shed 3 bases and J shed 0 bases, with 15 bases lying between them.

V is TRBV11-2 and J is TRBJ2-3; possible D gene TRBD2, 7 bases. Trimming removed 5 bases at V and 7 bases at J, with 19 bases between. Germline V gives CDR1 SGHAT, CDR2 FQNNGV. The CDR3 runs 15 residues. This chain's CDR3 is CASSPDGGASNTQYF. For the CDR3, the DNA is TGTGCCAGCAGCCCTGATGGGGGGGCATCTAATACGCAGTATTTT. The variable domain in full, with the rest retrieved from reference TRBV11-2 and TRBJ2-3, is EAGVAQSPRYKIIEKRQSVAFWCNPISGHATLYWYQQILGQGPKLLIQFQNNGVVDDSQLPKDRFSAERLKGVDSTLKIQPAKLEDSAVYLCASSPDGGASNTQYFGPGTRLTVL.

This chain connects TRBV20-1 to TRBJ2-3; the D is unclear. Germline values: CDR1 DFQATT, CDR2 SNEGSKA (reference sequence). Deletions cut 5 bases from V and 2 bases from J, with 14 bases between. The CDR3 consists of 14 residues. The CDR3 reads CSADSLVFTDTQYF. In DNA form, the CDR3 reads TGCAGTGCTGACTCCCTCGTTTTCACAGATACGCAGTATTTT.